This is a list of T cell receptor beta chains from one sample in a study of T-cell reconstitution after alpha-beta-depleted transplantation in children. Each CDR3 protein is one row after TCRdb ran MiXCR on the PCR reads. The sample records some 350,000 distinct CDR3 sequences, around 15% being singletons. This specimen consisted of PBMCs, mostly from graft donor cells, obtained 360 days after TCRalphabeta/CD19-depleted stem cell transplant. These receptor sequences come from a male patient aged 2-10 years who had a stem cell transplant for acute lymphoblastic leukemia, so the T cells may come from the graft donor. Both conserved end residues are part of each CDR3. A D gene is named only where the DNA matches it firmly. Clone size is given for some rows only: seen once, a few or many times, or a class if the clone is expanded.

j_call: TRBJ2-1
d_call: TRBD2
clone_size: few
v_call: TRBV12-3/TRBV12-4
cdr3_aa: CASSLRGLAGGSRDNEQFF
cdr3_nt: TGTGCCAGCAGTTTAAGGGGACTAGCGGGAGGGTCCAGGGACAATGAGCAGTTCTTC

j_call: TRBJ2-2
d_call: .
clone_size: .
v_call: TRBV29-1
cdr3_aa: CSVGGNTGELFF
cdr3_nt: TGCAGCGTTGGAGGGAACACCGGGGAGCTGTTTTTT

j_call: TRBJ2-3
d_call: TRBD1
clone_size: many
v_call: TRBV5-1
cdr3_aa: CASSWTGVDPDTQYF
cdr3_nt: TGCGCCAGCAGCTGGACAGGGGTTGACCCAGATACGCAGTATTTT

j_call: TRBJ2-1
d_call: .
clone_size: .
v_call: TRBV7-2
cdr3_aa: CASSLQRSSYNEQFF
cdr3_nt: TGTGCCAGCAGCTTACAGAGAAGCTCCTACAATGAGCAGTTCTTC

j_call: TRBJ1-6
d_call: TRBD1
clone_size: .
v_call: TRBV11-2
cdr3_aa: CASSLPGTGSPLHF
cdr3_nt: TGTGCCAGCAGCTTACCAGGGACAGGCTCACCCCTCCACTTT

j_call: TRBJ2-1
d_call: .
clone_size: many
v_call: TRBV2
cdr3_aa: CASSRDSINEQFF
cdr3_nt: TGTGCCAGCTCTAGGGACTCTATCAATGAGCAGTTCTTC

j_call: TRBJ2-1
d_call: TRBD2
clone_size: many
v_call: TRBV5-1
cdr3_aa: CASSQTSGRGNEQFF
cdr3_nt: TGCGCCAGCAGCCAGACTAGCGGGAGGGGTAATGAGCAGTTCTTC

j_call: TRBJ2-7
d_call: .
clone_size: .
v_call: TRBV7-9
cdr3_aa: CASSVTGSGYEQYF
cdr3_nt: TGTGCCAGCAGCGTGACAGGTTCTGGCTACGAGCAGTACTTC

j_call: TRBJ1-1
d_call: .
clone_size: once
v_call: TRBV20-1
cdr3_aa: CSVSRHTEAFF
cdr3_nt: TGCAGTGTTTCTCGACACACTGAAGCTTTCTTT

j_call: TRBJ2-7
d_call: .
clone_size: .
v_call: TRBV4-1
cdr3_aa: CASSHARGYEQYF
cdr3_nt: TGCGCCAGCAGCCACGCCAGGGGATACGAGCAGTACTTC

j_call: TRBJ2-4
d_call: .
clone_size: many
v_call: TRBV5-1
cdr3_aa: CASSLGLRIAKNIQYF
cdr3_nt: TGCGCCAGCAGCTTGGGCTTGCGGATAGCCAAAAACATTCAGTACTTC

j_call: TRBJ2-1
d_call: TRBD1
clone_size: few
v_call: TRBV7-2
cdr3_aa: CASSQTGLPHNEQFF
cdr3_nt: TGTGCCAGCAGCCAGACAGGGCTCCCACACAATGAGCAGTTCTTC

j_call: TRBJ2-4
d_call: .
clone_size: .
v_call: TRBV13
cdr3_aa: CASSNQTIQYF
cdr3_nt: TGTGCCAGCTCCAACCAAACCATTCAGTACTTC

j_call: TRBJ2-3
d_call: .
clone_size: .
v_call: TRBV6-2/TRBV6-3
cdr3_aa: CASSYRTDRSTDTQYF
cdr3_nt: TGTGCCAGCAGTTACCGGACAGACAGGAGTACAGATACGCAGTATTTT

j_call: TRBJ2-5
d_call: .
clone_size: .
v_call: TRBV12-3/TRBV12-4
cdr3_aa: CASSSGSSGETQYF
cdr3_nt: TGTGCCAGCAGTTCTGGCAGCTCGGGAGAGACCCAGTACTTC

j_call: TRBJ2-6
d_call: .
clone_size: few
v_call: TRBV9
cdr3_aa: CASSVGKTGISGANVLTF
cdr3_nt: TGTGCCAGCAGCGTAGGGAAGACGGGAATCTCTGGGGCCAACGTCCTGACTTTC

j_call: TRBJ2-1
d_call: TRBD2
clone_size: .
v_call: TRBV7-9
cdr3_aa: CASSSLAGLANYNEQFF
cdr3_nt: TGTGCCAGCAGCTCCTTAGCGGGACTAGCGAATTACAATGAGCAGTTCTTC

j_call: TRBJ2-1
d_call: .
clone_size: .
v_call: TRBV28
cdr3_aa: CASSLFPYNEQFF
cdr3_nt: TGTGCCAGCAGTTTATTTCCTTACAATGAGCAGTTCTTC

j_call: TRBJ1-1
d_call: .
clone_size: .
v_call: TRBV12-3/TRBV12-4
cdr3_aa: CASSLGTGTEAFF
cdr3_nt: TGTGCCAGCAGTTTGGGGACCGGCACTGAAGCTTTCTTT

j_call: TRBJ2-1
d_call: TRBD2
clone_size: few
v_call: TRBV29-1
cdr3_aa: CSVDPGTSGNNEQFF
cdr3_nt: TGCAGCGTTGATCCCGGGACTAGCGGAAACAATGAGCAGTTCTTC

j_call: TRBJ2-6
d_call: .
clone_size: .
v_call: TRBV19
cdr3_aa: CASQAGTAGANVLTF
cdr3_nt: TGTGCCAGTCAAGCAGGGACCGCTGGGGCCAACGTCCTGACTTTC

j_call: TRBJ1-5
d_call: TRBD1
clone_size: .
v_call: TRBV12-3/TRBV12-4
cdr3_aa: CASSFSDRGDQPQHF
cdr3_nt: TGTGCCAGCAGTTTCTCGGACAGGGGGGATCAGCCCCAGCATTTT

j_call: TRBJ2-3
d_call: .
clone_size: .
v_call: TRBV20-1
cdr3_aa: CSAQETTRGDTQYF
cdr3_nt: TGCAGTGCCCAAGAGACGACCCGCGGGGATACGCAGTATTTT

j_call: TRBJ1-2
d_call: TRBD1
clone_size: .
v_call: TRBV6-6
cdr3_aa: CASSYEGAGYTF
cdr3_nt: TGTGCCAGCAGTTACGAGGGGGCTGGCTACACCTTC

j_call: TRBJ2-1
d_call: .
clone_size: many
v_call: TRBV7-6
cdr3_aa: CASSLAGSQGQFF
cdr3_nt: TGTGCCAGCAGCTTAGCGGGCTCACAAGGACAGTTCTTC

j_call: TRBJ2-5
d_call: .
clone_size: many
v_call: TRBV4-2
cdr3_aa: CASSQDSVETQYF
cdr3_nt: TGTGCCAGCAGCCAAGATTCAGTAGAGACCCAGTACTTC

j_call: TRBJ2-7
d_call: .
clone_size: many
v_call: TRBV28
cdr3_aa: CASTSGDYEQYF
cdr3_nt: TGTGCCAGCACTTCAGGGGACTACGAGCAGTACTTC

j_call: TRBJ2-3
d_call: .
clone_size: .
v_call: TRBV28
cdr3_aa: CASSLTPGVVTDTQYF
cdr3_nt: TGTGCCAGCAGTTTAACGCCAGGGGTCGTCACAGATACGCAGTATTTT

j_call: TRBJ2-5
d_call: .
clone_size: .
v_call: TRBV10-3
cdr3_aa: CAISEGGTIQETQYF
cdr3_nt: TGTGCCATCAGTGAAGGGGGGACTATACAAGAGACCCAGTACTTC

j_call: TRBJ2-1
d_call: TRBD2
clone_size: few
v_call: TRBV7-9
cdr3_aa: CASSSSGRPSYNEQFF
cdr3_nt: TGTGCCAGCTCCTCGTCCGGGAGGCCTTCCTACAATGAGCAGTTCTTC

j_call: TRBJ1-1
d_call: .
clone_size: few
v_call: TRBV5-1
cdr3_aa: CASSLAGPILGTEAFF
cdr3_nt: TGCGCCAGCAGCTTGGCCGGACCCATTTTAGGCACTGAAGCTTTCTTT

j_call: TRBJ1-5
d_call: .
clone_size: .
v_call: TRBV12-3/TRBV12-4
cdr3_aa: CASSSRTGLVNQPQHF
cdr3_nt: TGTGCCAGCAGCTCCCGAACAGGGTTAGTTAATCAGCCCCAGCATTTT

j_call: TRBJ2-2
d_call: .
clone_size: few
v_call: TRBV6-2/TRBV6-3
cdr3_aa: CASSYPASANTGELFF
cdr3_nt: TGTGCCAGCAGTTACCCGGCGTCGGCGAACACCGGGGAGCTGTTTTTT

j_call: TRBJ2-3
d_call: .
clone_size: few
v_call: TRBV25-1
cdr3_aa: CASSGPDWSTDTQYF
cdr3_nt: TGTGCCAGCAGTGGCCCGGACTGGAGCACAGATACGCAGTATTTT

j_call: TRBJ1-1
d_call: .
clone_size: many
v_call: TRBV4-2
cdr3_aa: CASSLRDLNTEAFF
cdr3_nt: TGTGCCAGCAGCCTCAGGGACTTGAACACTGAAGCTTTCTTT

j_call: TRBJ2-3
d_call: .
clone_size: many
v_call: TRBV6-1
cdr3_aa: CASSREPRDSDTQYF
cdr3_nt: TGTGCCAGCAGCCGCGAACCCCGGGACTCAGATACGCAGTATTTT

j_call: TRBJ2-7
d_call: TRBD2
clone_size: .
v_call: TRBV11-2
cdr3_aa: CASSSRTSGSYEQYF
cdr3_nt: TGTGCCAGCAGCAGTAGGACTAGCGGTTCCTACGAGCAGTACTTC

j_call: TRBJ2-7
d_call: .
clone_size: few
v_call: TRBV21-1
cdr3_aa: CASSKQGALCEQYF
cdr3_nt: TGTGCCAGCAGCAAACAGGGGGCGCTTTGCGAGCAGTACTTC

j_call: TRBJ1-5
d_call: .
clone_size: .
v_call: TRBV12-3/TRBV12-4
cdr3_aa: CASSLASDQPQHF
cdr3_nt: TGTGCCAGCAGTTTGGCCTCGGATCAGCCCCAGCATTTT

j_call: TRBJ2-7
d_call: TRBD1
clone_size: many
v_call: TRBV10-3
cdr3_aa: CAISSIQGYEQYF
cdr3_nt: TGTGCCATCAGTTCTATACAGGGGTACGAGCAGTACTTC

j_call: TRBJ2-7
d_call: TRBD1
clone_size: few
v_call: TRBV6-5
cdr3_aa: CATNGQGEQYF
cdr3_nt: TGTGCCACCAACGGACAGGGCGAACAGTACTTC

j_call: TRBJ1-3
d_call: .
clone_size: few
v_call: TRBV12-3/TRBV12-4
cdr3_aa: CASSFLQGMRGNTIYF
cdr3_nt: TGTGCCAGCAGTTTTTTGCAGGGGATGCGGGGAAACACCATATATTTT

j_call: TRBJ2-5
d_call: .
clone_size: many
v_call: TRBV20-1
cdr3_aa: CSARVTHFGRVETQYF
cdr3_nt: TGCAGTGCTAGAGTTACCCACTTCGGTCGGGTAGAGACCCAGTACTTC

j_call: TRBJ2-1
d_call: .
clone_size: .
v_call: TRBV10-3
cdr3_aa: CAISDEVVAAYNEQFF
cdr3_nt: TGTGCCATCAGTGACGAGGTAGTAGCGGCTTACAATGAGCAGTTCTTC

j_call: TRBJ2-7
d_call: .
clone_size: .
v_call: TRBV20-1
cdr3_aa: CSAVGGYEQYF
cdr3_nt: TGCAGTGCTGTAGGGGGGTACGAGCAGTACTTC

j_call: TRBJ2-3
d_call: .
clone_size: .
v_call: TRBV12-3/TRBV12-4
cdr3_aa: CASSFPFRDTQYF
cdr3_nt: TGTGCCAGCAGTTTTCCCTTCCGGGATACGCAGTATTTT

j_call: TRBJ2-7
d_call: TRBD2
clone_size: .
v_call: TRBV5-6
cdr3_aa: CASSLKAGGYEQYF
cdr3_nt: TGTGCCAGCAGCTTGAAAGCGGGAGGCTACGAGCAGTACTTC

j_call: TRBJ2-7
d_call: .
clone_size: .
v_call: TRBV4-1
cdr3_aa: CASSQERAREQYF
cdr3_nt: TGCGCCAGCAGCCAAGAGAGGGCGCGGGAGCAGTACTTC

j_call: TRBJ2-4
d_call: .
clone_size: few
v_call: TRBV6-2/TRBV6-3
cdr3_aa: CASSSGLANIQYF
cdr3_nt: TGTGCCAGCTCCTCCGGGCTGGCGAACATTCAGTACTTC

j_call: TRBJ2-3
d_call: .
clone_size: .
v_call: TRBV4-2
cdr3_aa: CASSQAASTDTQYF
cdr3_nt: TGTGCCAGCAGCCAAGCGGCGAGCACAGATACGCAGTATTTT

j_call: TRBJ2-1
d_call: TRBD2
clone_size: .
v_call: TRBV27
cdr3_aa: CASSLSWRGLPSYNEQFF
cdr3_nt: TGTGCCAGCAGTTTATCGTGGCGGGGACTACCATCTTACAATGAGCAGTTCTTC

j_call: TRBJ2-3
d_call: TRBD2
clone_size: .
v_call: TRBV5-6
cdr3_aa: CASSFISSGSMTDTQYF
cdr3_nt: TGTGCCAGCAGCTTCATCTCTAGCGGGAGTATGACAGATACGCAGTATTTT

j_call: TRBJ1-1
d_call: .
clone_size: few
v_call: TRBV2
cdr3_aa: CASSEGRGGLF
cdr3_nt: TGTGCCAGCAGTGAGGGGCGGGGTGGGCTCTTT